This T cell receptor beta chain was profiled in a study of T cell responses to AZD1222 COVID-19 vaccine. Points from the study as a whole: White British donors predominated, females outnumbered males, and clonal diversity was possibly underestimated.

TCRdb's copy holds only in-frame clones and misses some; the assay was immunoSEQ multiplex PCR. The repertoire has about 100,000 clones, about 89% of them found once; the top ten carry 4% to 4.5%. V was pared by 0 bases and J by 1 base, with 7 bases between. CDR1 SGHRS and CDR2 YFSETQ come from the germline V gene. This CDR3 is built from 14 residues. In the case of this clone: Its antigen is undetermined.

V is TRBV5-1 and J is TRBJ2-5, with unresolved D. Sequenced material: peripheral blood, taken on day 0 of MenACWY control vaccination. This clonotype originated in an adult in good health. The CDR3 DNA follows: TGCGCCAGCAGCTTGGAGGCAGGCCAAGAGACCCAGTACTTC. Translated: CASSLEAGQETQYF.